This T cell receptor beta chain is from a study of naive and memory T cell subsets. The library had UMIs added by 3' ligation of an oligonucleotide to TCR cDNA. Reverse transcription used DNase-treated unsorted total RNA, aiming for about 1 to 1,100 ng. The CDR3 totals 13 residues. The V gene's germline CDR1 is SQVTM and CDR2 ANQGSEA. Trimming took 4 bases from V and 2 from J, leaving 9 bases between them. This clonotype showed up many times. The SP2 primer and nested alpha and beta constant region primers amplified ligated cDNA in four rounds. TCRdb recomputed calls from the 5' RACE reads with MiXCR, one row per CDR3 protein. The sample includes about 48,000 distinct CDR3 sequences, approximately 4.8% of them seen just once.

This clonotype was sampled from a female donor in good health. J is TRBJ1-3 and V is TRBV29-1; D ambiguous. The CDR3 here is CSVAGEAGNTIYF. Here the CDR3 DNA reads TGCAGCGTTGCCGGGGAAGCTGGAAACACCATATATTTT.